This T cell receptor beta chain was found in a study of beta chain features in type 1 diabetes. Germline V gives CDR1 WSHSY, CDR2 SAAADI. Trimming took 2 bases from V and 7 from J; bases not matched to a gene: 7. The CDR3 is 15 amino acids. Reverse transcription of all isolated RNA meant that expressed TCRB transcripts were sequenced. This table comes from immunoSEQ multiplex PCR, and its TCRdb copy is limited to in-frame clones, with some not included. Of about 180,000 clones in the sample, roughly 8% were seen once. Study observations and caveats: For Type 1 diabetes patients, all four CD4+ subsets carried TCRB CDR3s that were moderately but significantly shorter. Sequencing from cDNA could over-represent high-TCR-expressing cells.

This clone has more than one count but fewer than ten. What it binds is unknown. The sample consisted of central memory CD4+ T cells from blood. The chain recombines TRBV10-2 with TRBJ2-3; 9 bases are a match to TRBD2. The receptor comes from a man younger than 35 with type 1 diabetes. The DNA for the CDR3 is TGCGCCAGCAGTGAGCCGGCGGGGGGGCGGAATACGCAGTATTTT. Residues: CASSEPAGGRNTQYF.